This is a list of T cell receptor beta chains from one sample in a study of blood T cell repertoires in COVID-19. Measured with immunoSEQ multiplex PCR; TCRdb has only the in-frame clones, and not every one. The sample has tens of thousands of clones; roughly 75% are singletons. Specimen: peripheral blood. The receptors were gathered from a man aged 65-85 years with acute or convalescent COVID-19. CDR3s include the opening cysteine and the closing phenylalanine or tryptophan. Fields, in order: D gene, J gene, V gene, clone size, CDR3 DNA, CDR3 protein. A D gene is named only where the DNA matches it firmly. A row's size may be missing; if present it is once, few, many or a size class.

d_call: TRBD1; j_call: TRBJ2-2; v_call: TRBV5-1; clone_size: -; cdr3_nt: TGCGCCAGCAGCTTTCAGGGGGACACCGGGGAGCTGTTTTTT; cdr3_aa: CASSFQGDTGELFF
d_call: -; j_call: TRBJ1-5; v_call: TRBV6-1; clone_size: -; cdr3_nt: TGTGCCAGCAGTGGTTTAGCAACTCGGGGGTCGAATCAGCCCCAGCATTTT; cdr3_aa: CASSGLATRGSNQPQHF
d_call: TRBD2; j_call: TRBJ2-1; v_call: TRBV2; clone_size: -; cdr3_nt: TGTGCCAGCAGTGGTCTAGCGGGAGGGCCTCACTCCTACAATGAGCAGTTCTTC; cdr3_aa: CASSGLAGGPHSYNEQFF
d_call: TRBD1; j_call: TRBJ2-7; v_call: TRBV5-5; clone_size: -; cdr3_nt: TGTGCCAGCAGCTTGACAGGGGGTGGCTACGAGCAGTACTTC; cdr3_aa: CASSLTGGGYEQYF
d_call: -; j_call: TRBJ1-1; v_call: TRBV28; clone_size: -; cdr3_nt: TGTGCCAGCAGTTTGCCCGCGGTACGCATGAACACTGAAGCTTTCTTT; cdr3_aa: CASSLPAVRMNTEAFF
d_call: TRBD1; j_call: TRBJ1-6; v_call: TRBV5-6; clone_size: few; cdr3_nt: TGTGCCAGCAGCTTGGAAGGGACAGGGAATTCACCCCTCCACTTT; cdr3_aa: CASSLEGTGNSPLHF
d_call: TRBD1; j_call: TRBJ2-1; v_call: TRBV2; clone_size: -; cdr3_nt: TGTGCCAGCAGGACCAGCGTTATCCGGGACAGACACAATGAGCAGTTCTTC; cdr3_aa: CASRTSVIRDRHNEQFF
d_call: -; j_call: TRBJ1-2; v_call: TRBV11-2; clone_size: once; cdr3_nt: TGTGCCAGCAGCCGTATTCCCCAGACAAGTCAGAACTATGGCTACACCTTC; cdr3_aa: CASSRIPQTSQNYGYTF
d_call: -; j_call: TRBJ1-4; v_call: TRBV7-2; clone_size: -; cdr3_nt: TGTGCCAGCAGCCTTGGACAGAATAATGAAAAACTGTTTTTT; cdr3_aa: CASSLGQNNEKLFF
d_call: -; j_call: TRBJ1-2; v_call: TRBV27; clone_size: -; cdr3_nt: TGTGCCAGCAGTTTTGTGGGCAGGGGCGACTATGGCTACACCTTC; cdr3_aa: CASSFVGRGDYGYTF
d_call: TRBD2; j_call: TRBJ2-7; v_call: TRBV10-3; clone_size: -; cdr3_nt: TGTGCCATCAGTCGGGAGGGTTCCTACGAGCAGTACTTC; cdr3_aa: CAISREGSYEQYF
d_call: -; j_call: TRBJ2-2; v_call: TRBV29-1; clone_size: -; cdr3_nt: TGCAGCGTTGGAACTTCGGGGGAGCTGTTTTTT; cdr3_aa: CSVGTSGELFF
d_call: -; j_call: TRBJ2-1; v_call: TRBV4-3; clone_size: once; cdr3_nt: TGCGCCAGCAGCCAAGATCCCGGGGACTCCTACAATGAGCAGTTCTTC; cdr3_aa: CASSQDPGDSYNEQFF
d_call: -; j_call: TRBJ1-2; v_call: TRBV18; clone_size: once; cdr3_nt: TGTGCCAGCTCACCCGGGAATACTATCTATGGCTACACCTTC; cdr3_aa: CASSPGNTIYGYTF
d_call: TRBD1; j_call: TRBJ1-6; v_call: TRBV6-2/TRBV6-3; clone_size: -; cdr3_nt: TGTGCCAGCAGTTACCACCGACAGGGTGATTCACCCCTCCACTTT; cdr3_aa: CASSYHRQGDSPLHF
d_call: TRBD1; j_call: TRBJ1-5; v_call: TRBV4-1; clone_size: -; cdr3_nt: TGCGCCAGCAGCCAAGCCTCGGGACAGGGACGTCAGCCCCAGCATTTT; cdr3_aa: CASSQASGQGRQPQHF
d_call: -; j_call: TRBJ1-4; v_call: TRBV28; clone_size: -; cdr3_nt: TGTGCCAGCAGTCTCTCAAGTACTGGGTCAACGGGAAAACTGTTTTTT; cdr3_aa: CASSLSSTGSTGKLFF
d_call: -; j_call: TRBJ2-3; v_call: TRBV6-5; clone_size: -; cdr3_nt: TGTGCCAGCAGTTACAGGGGGGACAGCGATACGCAGTATTTT; cdr3_aa: CASSYRGDSDTQYF
d_call: -; j_call: TRBJ1-1; v_call: TRBV27; clone_size: few; cdr3_nt: TGTGCCAGCAGTTTATCCTCCAGATCCATGAACACTGAAGCTTTCTTT; cdr3_aa: CASSLSSRSMNTEAFF
d_call: TRBD1; j_call: TRBJ2-1; v_call: TRBV6-2/TRBV6-3; clone_size: -; cdr3_nt: TGTGCCAGCAGTTACCGTCTGACAGGGGGGAACTCCTACAATGAGCAGTTCTTC; cdr3_aa: CASSYRLTGGNSYNEQFF
d_call: TRBD1; j_call: TRBJ2-3; v_call: TRBV19; clone_size: -; cdr3_nt: TGTGCCAGTAGTATCCGGACAGGGGGAACGGCAGATACGCAGTATTTT; cdr3_aa: CASSIRTGGTADTQYF
d_call: -; j_call: TRBJ1-5; v_call: TRBV12-5; clone_size: -; cdr3_nt: TGTGCTAGTGGTGGGACACTATGGAGCAATCAGCCCCAGCATTTT; cdr3_aa: CASGGTLWSNQPQHF
d_call: TRBD2; j_call: TRBJ2-7; v_call: TRBV12-3/TRBV12-4; clone_size: -; cdr3_nt: TGTGCCAGCAGTTTCCAGGGAGGGGAGCAGTACTTC; cdr3_aa: CASSFQGGEQYF
d_call: -; j_call: TRBJ2-2; v_call: TRBV5-6; clone_size: few; cdr3_nt: TGTGCCAGCAGCACCCCGGGGGTTATAGCCGGGGAGCTGTTTTTT; cdr3_aa: CASSTPGVIAGELFF
d_call: TRBD1; j_call: TRBJ1-1; v_call: TRBV5-5; clone_size: -; cdr3_nt: TGTGCCAGCAGCTTGGCAGGGGGTGGCACTGAAGCTTTCTTT; cdr3_aa: CASSLAGGGTEAFF
d_call: TRBD1; j_call: TRBJ1-5; v_call: TRBV19; clone_size: -; cdr3_nt: TGTGCCACCGAACCGACAGGGAATCAGCCCCAGCATTTT; cdr3_aa: CATEPTGNQPQHF